This entry lists 16 T cell receptor beta chains sequenced from one sample in a study of long-term antiretroviral therapy in people with HIV. The immunoSEQ assay was v3.0, run at survey level. TCRdb's table, derived via immunoSEQ multiplex PCR, lists solely in-frame clones and lacks some. This table has around 19,000 clones, around 74% appearing once. The material was unsorted PBMCs, obtained at the start of antiretroviral therapy. The receptor source for this set is a man aged 25 to 45 with HIV.

This chain uses TRBV19 with TRBJ2-1, with 10 bases identical to TRBD1. This CDR3 has 13 residues. With 6 bases clipped from V and 7 bases from J, the junction kept 3 bases outside the gene matches. The germline gives CDR1 LNHDA, CDR2 SQIVND (reference sequence). CDR3 in amino acids: CASSRTGGNEQFF. In DNA, the CDR3 is TGTGCCAGTAGCCGGACAGGGGGTAATGAGCAGTTCTTC.

This clone has a single count. The chain employs TRBV5-4 and TRBJ2-2, with 9 bases matching TRBD2. The length of the CDR3 is 16 residues. CDR1 is SGHNT and CDR2 is YYREEE in the germline V gene (reference sequence). The J segment lost 0 bases and the V segment lost 4 bases, leaving 4 bases of the junction unmatched. CDR3 region: CASSLPSGANTGELFF. CDR3 coding DNA: TGTGCCAGCAGCCTCCCTAGCGGGGCGAACACCGGGGAGCTGTTTTTT.

The chain has TRBV19 and TRBJ2-3; 8 bases line up with TRBD2. The germline CDR1 and CDR2 sequences are LNHDA and SQIVND (reference sequence). The CDR3 totals 14 residues. V shed 4 bases, J shed 1 base, and the junction held 1 base outside the gene matches. The CDR3 spells CASSTGLGTDTQYF. The CDR3 nucleotides are TGTGCCAGTAGTACGGGACTAGGCACAGATACGCAGTATTTT.

This clone is judged medium-sized. The V and J genes are TRBV19 and TRBJ1-3, with 8 bases fitting TRBD1. The germline V gene has CDR1 LNHDA and CDR2 SQIVND (reference sequence). V trimming: 5 bases; J trimming: 1 base; junction bases outside the gene matches: 4. The CDR3 covers 15 residues. The CDR3 sequence: CASSPGTGSGNTIYF. The CDR3 nucleotides are TGTGCCAGTAGTCCCGGGACAGGTTCTGGAAACACCATATATTTT.

Only one count was recorded for this clone. J is TRBJ2-3 and V is TRBV7-8; D not certain. The CDR3 has 15 amino acids. V lost 1 base and J lost 0, with 8 bases in between. CDR1 is SGHVS and CDR2 is FQNEAQ in the germline V gene. CDR3 amino acids: CASSLVTGSTDTQYF. CDR3 in DNA: TGTGCCAGCAGCTTAGTGACGGGTAGCACAGATACGCAGTATTTT. Full variable domain (missing parts from reference TRBV7-8 and TRBJ2-3): GAGVSQSPRYKVAKRGQDVALRCDPISGHVSLFWYQQALGQGPEFLTYFQNEAQLDKSGLPSDRFFAERPEGSVSTLKIQRTQQEDSAVYLCASSLVTGSTDTQYFGPGTRLTVL.

V is TRBV7-2 and J is TRBJ2-1; TRBD2 matches 12 bases. Per the germline V gene, CDR1 is SGHTA and CDR2 is FQGNSA. The CDR3 sequence is 15 residues long. V dropped 5 bases and J dropped 6; count of bases not matched to a gene: 5. The CDR3 is CASSPSGRGSNEQFF. The CDR3 DNA reads TGTGCCAGCAGCCCTAGCGGGAGGGGGAGCAATGAGCAGTTCTTC.

This chain joins TRBV4-1 and TRBJ1-1; D uncertain. The CDR3 sequence is 16 residues long. Per the germline V gene, CDR1 is MGHRA and CDR2 is YSYEKL. V was pared by 1 base and J by 4 bases, with 16 bases between. The CDR3: CASSQGLIGRGTEAFF. The CDR3 DNA reads TGCGCCAGCAGCCAAGGCCTAATAGGTCGGGGCACTGAAGCTTTCTTT.

This clone qualifies as medium-sized. V gene TRBV5-4 combines with J gene TRBJ1-1, with D possibly being TRBD1 (5 bases). The germline V gene has CDR1 SGHNT and CDR2 YYREEE (reference sequence). CDR3 length: 14 residues. The germline V and J ends were trimmed by 5 bases and 4 bases, with 15 bases remaining between them. CDR3 in DNA: TGTGCCAGCAGACTCACGGGGGGAAGCACTGAAGCTTTCTTT. It is translated as CASRLTGGSTEAFF.

The rearrangement uses TRBV7-3 and TRBJ2-7; 9 bases fit TRBD1. J gave up 4 bases and V 5 bases, and 3 bases lay outside the gene matches. This CDR3 has 13 amino acids. Per the germline V gene, CDR1 is SGHTA and CDR2 is FQGTGA. The CDR3, as DNA: TGTGCCAGCAGCATGGGACAGGGTTACGAGCAGTACTTC. Its translation is CASSMGQGYEQYF.

This chain links TRBV28 with TRBJ2-7, with D uncertain. Trimming cost V 7 bases and J 1 base, with 14 bases left between them. In germline, CDR1 is MDHEN, CDR2 SYDVKM. The CDR3 sequence is 14 residues long. The CDR3 bases are TGTGCCAGCACTTCCGGTCCACTTTCCTACGAGCAGTACTTC. Translation gives CASTSGPLSYEQYF.

This clone was counted between two and nine times. This chain links TRBV30 with TRBJ1-1; 8 bases map to TRBD1. Trimming at V came to 4 bases and at J to 0 bases, leaving 1 base not matched to a gene. The CDR3 totals 13 residues. Germline V gene sequence: CDR1 GTSNPN, CDR2 SVGIG (reference sequence). The CDR3 is CAWKGQVNTEAFF. The DNA for the CDR3 is TGTGCCTGGAAGGGACAGGTGAACACTGAAGCTTTCTTT.

J is TRBJ1-5 and V is TRBV7-2; tentative D call: TRBD1 (5 bases). The CDR3 sequence is 13 residues long. The germline V gene has CDR1 SGHTA and CDR2 FQGNSA. The germline V and J ends were trimmed by 6 bases and 4 bases, with 10 bases remaining between them. In DNA form, the CDR3 reads TGTGCCAGCAGAGACGGGGCGAATCAGCCCCAGCATTTT. It translates to CASRDGANQPQHF.

This clone was seen a few times. The chain couples TRBV19 to TRBJ2-7, with D possibly matching TRBD2 (5 bases). V was clipped by 3 bases and J by 6 bases, with 21 bases between them. The germline gives CDR1 LNHDA, CDR2 SQIVND (reference sequence). The CDR3 length is 16 residues. In DNA form, the CDR3 reads TGTGCCAGTAGTATTTCGGTAGCGTCTTTCCTACGCGAGCAGTACTTC. Translating it yields CASSISVASFLREQYF.

This clone was seen a handful of times. The chain carries TRBV5-6 and TRBJ1-2; D is undetermined. The germline V gene encodes CDR1 SGHDT and CDR2 YYEEEE. V was trimmed by 2 bases and J by 6 bases, leaving 8 bases between them. The CDR3 has 12 amino acids. The CDR3 DNA sequence: TGTGCCAGCAGCTTAACACGGAATGGCTACACCTTC. Protein: CASSLTRNGYTF.

This rearrangement joins TRBV7-2 to TRBJ2-3; 8 bases align to TRBD1. The CDR3 sequence is 14 residues long. The V and J ends lost 8 bases and 1 base, in that order; junction bases with no gene match: 5. The germline gives CDR1 SGHTA, CDR2 FQGNSA. The CDR3 sequence is CASQKDRGTDTQYF. The DNA for the CDR3 is TGTGCCAGCCAAAAGGACAGGGGCACAGATACGCAGTATTTT. The full variable domain, its missing parts supplied by reference TRBV7-2 and TRBJ2-3, is GAGVSQSPSNKVTEKGKDVELRCDPISGHTALYWYRQSLGQGLEFLIYFQGNSAPDKSGLPSDRFSAERTGGSVSTLTIQRTQQEDSAVYLCASQKDRGTDTQYFGPGTRLTVL.

V usage is TRBV11-1 and J usage is TRBJ1-1, with D possibly TRBD1 on 6 matching bases. The ends were cut back, 5 bases at V and 1 base at J, with 8 bases in the middle. The V gene's germline CDR1 is SGHAT and CDR2 FQDESV (reference sequence). The CDR3 totals 13 residues. Here the CDR3 DNA reads TGTGCCAGCAGCGCGACAGGGAACACTGAAGCTTTCTTT. Protein sequence: CASSATGNTEAFF. The entire variable domain, with the rest obtained from reference TRBV11-1 and TRBJ1-1, is as follows: EAEVAQSPRYKITEKSQAVAFWCDPISGHATLYWYRQILGQGPELLVQFQDESVVDDSQLPKDRFSAERLKGVDSTLKIQPAELGDSAMYLCASSATGNTEAFFGQGTRLTVV.